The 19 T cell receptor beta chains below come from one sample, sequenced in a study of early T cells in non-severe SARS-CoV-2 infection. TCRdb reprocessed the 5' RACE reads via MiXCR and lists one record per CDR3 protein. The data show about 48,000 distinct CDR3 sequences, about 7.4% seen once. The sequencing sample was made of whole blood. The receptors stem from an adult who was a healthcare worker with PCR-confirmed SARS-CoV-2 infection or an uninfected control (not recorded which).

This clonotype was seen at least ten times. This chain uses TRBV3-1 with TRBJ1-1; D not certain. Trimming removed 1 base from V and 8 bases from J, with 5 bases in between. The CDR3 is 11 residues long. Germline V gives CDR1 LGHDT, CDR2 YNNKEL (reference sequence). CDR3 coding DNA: TGTGCCAGCAGCCAAGCTACAGAAGCTTTCTTT. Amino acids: CASSQATEAFF.

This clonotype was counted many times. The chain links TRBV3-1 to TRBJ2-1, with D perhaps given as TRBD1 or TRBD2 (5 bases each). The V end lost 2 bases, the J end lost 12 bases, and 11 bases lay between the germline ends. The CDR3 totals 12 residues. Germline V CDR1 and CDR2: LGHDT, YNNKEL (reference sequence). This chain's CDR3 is CASSQLQGPQFF. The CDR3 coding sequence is TGTGCCAGCAGCCAACTCCAGGGACCGCAGTTCTTC.

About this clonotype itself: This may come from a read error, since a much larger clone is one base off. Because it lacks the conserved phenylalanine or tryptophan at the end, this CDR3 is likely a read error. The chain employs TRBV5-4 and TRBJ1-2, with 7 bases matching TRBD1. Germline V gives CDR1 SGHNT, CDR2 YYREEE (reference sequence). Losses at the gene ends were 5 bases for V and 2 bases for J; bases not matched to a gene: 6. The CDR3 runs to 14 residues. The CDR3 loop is CASRTTGSNYGYTS. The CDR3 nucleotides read TGTGCCAGCAGAACGACAGGGTCGAACTATGGCTACACCTCC.

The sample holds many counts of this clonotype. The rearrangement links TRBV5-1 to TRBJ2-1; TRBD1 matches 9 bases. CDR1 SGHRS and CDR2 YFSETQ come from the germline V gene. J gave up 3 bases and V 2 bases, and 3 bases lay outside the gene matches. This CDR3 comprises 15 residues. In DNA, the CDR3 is TGCGCCAGCAGCTTTTGGACAGGGGTCTACAATGAGCAGTTCTTC. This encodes CASSFWTGVYNEQFF. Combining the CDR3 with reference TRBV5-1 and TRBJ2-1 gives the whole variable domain KAGVTQTPRYLIKTRGQQVTLSCSPISGHRSVSWYQQTPGQGLQFLFEYFSETQRNKGNFPGRFSGRQFSNSRSEMNVSTLELGDSALYLCASSFWTGVYNEQFFGPGTRLTVL.

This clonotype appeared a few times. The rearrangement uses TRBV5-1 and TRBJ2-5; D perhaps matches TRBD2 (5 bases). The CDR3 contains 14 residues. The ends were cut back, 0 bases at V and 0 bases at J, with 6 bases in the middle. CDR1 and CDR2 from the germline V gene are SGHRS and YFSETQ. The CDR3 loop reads CASSLGGYQETQYF. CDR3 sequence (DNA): TGCGCCAGCAGCTTGGGAGGGTACCAAGAGACCCAGTACTTC.

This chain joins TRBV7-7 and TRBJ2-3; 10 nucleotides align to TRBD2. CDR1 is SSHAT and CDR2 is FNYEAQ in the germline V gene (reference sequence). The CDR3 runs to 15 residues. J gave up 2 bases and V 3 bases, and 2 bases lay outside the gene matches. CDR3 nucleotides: TGTGCCAGCAGCTTGAGCGGGGGGGCCACAGATACGCAGTATTTT. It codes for CASSLSGGATDTQYF.

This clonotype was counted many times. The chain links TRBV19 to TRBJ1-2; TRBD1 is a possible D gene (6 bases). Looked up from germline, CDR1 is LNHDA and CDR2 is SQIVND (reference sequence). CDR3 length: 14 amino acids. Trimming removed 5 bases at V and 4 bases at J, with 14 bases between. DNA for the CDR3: TGTGCCAGTAGTGCCAACAGGGTCGGCTATGGCTACACCTTC. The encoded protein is CASSANRVGYGYTF.

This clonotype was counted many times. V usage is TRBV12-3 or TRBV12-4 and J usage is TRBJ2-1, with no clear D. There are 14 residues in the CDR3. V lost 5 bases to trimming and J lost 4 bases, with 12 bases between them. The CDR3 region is CASSPNTGYNEQFF. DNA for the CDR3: TGTGCCAGCAGTCCAAACACTGGATACAATGAGCAGTTCTTC.

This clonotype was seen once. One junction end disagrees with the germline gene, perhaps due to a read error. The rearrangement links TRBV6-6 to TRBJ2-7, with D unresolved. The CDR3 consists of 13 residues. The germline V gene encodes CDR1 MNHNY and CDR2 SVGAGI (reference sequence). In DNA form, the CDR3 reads TGCGCCAGCACCTCTCCCAACTCCTACGAGCGGTACTTC. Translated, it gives CASTSPNSYERYF.

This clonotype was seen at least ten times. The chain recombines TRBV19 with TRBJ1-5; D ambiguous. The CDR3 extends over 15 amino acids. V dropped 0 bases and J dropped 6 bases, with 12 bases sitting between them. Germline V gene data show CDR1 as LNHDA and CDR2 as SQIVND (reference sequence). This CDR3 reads CASSIDRGFGQPQHF. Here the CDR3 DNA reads TGTGCCAGTAGTATAGATCGGGGATTTGGTCAGCCCCAGCATTTT.

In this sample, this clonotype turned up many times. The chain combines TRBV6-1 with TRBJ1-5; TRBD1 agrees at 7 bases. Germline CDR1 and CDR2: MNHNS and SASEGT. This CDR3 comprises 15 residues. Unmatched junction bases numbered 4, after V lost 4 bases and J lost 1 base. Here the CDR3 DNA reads TGTGCCAGCAGTGCATCGGGACAGAGCAATCAGCCCCAGCATTTT. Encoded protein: CASSASGQSNQPQHF.

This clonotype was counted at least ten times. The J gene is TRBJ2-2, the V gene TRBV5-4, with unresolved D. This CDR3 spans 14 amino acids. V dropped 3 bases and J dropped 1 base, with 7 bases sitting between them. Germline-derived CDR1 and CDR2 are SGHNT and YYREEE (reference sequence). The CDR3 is CASSYDLNTGELFF. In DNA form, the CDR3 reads TGTGCCAGCAGCTATGACTTGAACACCGGGGAGCTGTTTTTT.

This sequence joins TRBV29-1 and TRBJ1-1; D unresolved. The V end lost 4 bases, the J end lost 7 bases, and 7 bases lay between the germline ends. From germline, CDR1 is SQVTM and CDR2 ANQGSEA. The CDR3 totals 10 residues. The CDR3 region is CSVVKLEAFF. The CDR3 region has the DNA TGCAGCGTTGTAAAGCTTGAAGCTTTCTTT.

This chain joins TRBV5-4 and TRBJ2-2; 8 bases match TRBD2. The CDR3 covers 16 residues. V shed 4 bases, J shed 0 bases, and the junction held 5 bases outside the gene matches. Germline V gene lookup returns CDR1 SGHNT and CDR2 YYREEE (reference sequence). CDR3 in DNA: TGTGCCAGCAGCCCCTATAGCGGGGCGAACACCGGGGAGCTGTTTTTT. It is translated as CASSPYSGANTGELFF.

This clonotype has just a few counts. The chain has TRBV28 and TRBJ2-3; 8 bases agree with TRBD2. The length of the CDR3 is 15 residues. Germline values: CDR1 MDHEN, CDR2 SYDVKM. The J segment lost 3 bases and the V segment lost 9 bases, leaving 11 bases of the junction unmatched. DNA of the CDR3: TGTGCCAGTTCCCCCGGGGGGGCGGAGACAGATACGCAGTATTTT. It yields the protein CASSPGGAETDTQYF.

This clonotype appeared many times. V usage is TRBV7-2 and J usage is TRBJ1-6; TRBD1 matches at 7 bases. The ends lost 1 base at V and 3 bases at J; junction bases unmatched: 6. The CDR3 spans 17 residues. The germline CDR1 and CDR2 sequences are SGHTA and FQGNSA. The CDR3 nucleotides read TGTGCCAGCAGCTTAGACCGGGACAGACGCTATAATTCACCCCTCCACTTT. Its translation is CASSLDRDRRYNSPLHF.

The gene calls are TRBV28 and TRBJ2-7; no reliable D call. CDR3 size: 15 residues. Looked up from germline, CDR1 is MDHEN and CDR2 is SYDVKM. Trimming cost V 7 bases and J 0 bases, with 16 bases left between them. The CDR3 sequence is CASTDRPSSSYEQYF. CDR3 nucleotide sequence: TGTGCCAGCACCGATAGACCCAGTAGCTCCTACGAGCAGTACTTC.

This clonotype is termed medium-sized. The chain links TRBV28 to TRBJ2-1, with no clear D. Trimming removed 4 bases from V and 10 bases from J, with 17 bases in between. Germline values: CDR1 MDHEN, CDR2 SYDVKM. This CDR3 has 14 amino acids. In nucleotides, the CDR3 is TGTGCCAGCAGTTCTAAATTAATTTCATGGGAGCAGTTCTTC. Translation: CASSSKLISWEQFF.

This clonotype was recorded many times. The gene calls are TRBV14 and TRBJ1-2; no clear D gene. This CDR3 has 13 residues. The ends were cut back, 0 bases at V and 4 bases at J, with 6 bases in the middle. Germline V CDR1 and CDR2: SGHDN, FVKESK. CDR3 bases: TGTGCCAGCAGCCAAGATCGGTCCTATGGCTACACCTTC. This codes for CASSQDRSYGYTF.